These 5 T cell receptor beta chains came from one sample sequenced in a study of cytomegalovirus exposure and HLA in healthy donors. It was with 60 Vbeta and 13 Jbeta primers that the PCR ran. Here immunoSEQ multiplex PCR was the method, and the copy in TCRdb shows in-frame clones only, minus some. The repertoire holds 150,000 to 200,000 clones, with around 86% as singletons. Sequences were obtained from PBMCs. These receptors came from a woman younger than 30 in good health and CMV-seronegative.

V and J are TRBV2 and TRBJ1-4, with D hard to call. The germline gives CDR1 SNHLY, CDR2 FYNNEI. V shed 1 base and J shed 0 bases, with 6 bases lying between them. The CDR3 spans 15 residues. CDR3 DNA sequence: TGTGCCAGCAGTGAAGTCAGATCAACTAATGAAAAACTGTTTTTT. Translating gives CASSEVRSTNEKLFF.

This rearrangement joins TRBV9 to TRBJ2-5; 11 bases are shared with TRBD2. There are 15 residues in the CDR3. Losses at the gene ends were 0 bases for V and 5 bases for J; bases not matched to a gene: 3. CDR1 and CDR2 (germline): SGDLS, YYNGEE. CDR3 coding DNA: TGTGCCAGCAGCGTAGGGGTAGCGGGGGGGGAGACCCAGTACTTC. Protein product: CASSVGVAGGETQYF.

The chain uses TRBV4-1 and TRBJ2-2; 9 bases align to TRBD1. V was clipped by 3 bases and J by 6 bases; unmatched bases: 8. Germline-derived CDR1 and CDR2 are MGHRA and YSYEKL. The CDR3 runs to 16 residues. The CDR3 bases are TGCGCCAGCAGCCACTACAGGGGGCAACAGGCCGGGGAGCTGTTTTTT. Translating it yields CASSHYRGQQAGELFF.

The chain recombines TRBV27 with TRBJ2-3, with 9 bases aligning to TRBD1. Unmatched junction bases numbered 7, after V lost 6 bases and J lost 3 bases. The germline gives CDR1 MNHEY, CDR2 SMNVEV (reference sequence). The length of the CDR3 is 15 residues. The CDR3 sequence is CASRLPGQGTDTQYF. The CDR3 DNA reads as TGTGCCAGCAGGCTCCCGGGACAGGGAACAGATACGCAGTATTTT.

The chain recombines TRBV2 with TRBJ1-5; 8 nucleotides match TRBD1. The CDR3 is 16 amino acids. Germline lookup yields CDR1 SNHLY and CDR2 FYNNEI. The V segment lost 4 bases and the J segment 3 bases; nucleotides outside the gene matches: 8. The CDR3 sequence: CASSGQGPRNNQPQHF. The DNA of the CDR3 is TGTGCCAGCAGTGGACAGGGGCCAAGAAACAATCAGCCCCAGCATTTT.